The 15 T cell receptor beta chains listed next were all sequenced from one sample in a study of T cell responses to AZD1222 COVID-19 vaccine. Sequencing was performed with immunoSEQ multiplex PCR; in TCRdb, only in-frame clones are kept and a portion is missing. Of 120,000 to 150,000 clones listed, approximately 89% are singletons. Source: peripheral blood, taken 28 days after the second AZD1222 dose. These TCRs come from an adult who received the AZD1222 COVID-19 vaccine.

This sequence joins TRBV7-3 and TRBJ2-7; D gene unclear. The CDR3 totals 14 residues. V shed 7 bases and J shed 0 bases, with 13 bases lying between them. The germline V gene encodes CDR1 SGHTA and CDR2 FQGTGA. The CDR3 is CASNKKTSSYEQYF. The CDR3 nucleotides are TGTGCCAGCAACAAAAAGACAAGCTCCTACGAGCAGTACTTC.

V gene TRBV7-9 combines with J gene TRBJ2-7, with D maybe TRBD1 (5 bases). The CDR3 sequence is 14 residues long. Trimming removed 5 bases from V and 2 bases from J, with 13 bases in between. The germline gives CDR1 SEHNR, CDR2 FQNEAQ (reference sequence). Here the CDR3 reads CASSLSTEAYEQYF. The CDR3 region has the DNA TGTGCCAGCAGCCTCTCGACAGAAGCCTACGAGCAGTACTTC.

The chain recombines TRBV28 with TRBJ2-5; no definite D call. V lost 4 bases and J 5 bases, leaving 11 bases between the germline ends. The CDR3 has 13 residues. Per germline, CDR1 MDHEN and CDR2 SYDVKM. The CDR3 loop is CASSYWVGETQYF. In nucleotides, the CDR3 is TGTGCCAGCAGTTACTGGGTAGGGGAGACCCAGTACTTC.

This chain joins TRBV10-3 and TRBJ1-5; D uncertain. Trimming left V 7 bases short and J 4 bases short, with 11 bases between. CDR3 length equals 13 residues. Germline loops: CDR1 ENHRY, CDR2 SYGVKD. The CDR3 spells CAINGLKNQPQHF. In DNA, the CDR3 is TGTGCCATCAACGGACTCAAGAATCAGCCCCAGCATTTT.

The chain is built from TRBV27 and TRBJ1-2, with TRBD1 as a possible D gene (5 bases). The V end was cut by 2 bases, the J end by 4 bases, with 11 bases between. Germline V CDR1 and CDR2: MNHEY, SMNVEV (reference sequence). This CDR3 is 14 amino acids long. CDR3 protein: CASSLQGSAYGYTF. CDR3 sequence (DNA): TGTGCCAGCAGTTTACAGGGTTCCGCCTATGGCTACACCTTC.

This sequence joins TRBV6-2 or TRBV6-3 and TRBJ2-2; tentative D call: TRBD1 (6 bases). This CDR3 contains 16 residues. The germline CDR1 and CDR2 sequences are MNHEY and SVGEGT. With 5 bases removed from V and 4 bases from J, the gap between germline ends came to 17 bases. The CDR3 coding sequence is TGTGCCAGCAGTAAACACTTAGACAGGTCCACCGGGGAGCTGTTTTTT. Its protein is CASSKHLDRSTGELFF.

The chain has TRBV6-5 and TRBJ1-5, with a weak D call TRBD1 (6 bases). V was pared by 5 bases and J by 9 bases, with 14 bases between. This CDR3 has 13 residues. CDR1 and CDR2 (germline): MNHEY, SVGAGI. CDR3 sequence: CASSTQAGAPQHF. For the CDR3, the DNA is TGTGCCAGCAGTACCCAGGCAGGGGCGCCCCAGCATTTT.

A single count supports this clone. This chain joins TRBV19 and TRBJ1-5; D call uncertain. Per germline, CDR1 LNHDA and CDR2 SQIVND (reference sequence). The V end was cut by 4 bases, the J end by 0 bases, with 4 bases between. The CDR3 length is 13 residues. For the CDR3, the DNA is TGTGCCAGTAGTACTGGTAGCAATCAGCCCCAGCATTTT. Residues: CASSTGSNQPQHF.

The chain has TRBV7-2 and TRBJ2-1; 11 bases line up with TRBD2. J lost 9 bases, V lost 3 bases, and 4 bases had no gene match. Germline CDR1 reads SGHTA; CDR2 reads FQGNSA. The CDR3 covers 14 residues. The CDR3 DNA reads TGTGCCAGCAGCTTGGCTAGCGGGAGGCTTGAGCAGTTCTTC. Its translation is CASSLASGRLEQFF.

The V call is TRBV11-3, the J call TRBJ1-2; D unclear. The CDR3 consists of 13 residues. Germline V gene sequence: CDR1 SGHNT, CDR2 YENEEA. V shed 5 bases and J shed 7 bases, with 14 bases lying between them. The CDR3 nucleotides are TGTGCCAGCAGCGTGGGAGTGAGGAGTGGCTACACCTTC. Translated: CASSVGVRSGYTF.

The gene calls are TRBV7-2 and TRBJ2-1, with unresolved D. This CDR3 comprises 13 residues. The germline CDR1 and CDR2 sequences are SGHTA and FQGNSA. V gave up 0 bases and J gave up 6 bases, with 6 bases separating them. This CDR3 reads CASSLAKGNEQFF. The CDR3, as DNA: TGTGCCAGCAGCTTAGCGAAGGGCAATGAGCAGTTCTTC.

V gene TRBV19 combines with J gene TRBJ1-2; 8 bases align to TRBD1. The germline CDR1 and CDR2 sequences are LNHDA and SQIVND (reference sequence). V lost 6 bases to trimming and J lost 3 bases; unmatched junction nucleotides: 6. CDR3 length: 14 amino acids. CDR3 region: CASSPKGQDYGYTF. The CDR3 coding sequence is TGTGCCAGTAGCCCAAAGGGACAGGACTATGGCTACACCTTC.

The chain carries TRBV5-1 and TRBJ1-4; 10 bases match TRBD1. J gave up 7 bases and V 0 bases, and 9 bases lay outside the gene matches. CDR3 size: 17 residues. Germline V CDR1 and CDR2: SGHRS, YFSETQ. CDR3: CASSLAFRGQGGEKLFF. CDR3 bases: TGCGCCAGCAGCTTGGCTTTTAGAGGACAGGGGGGTGAAAAACTGTTTTTT.

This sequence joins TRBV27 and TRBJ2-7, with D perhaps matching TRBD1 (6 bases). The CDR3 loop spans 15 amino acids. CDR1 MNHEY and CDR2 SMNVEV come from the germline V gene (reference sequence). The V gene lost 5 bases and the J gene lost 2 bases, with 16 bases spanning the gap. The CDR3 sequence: CASSPRDTKAYEQYF. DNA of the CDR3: TGTGCCAGCAGTCCCCGGGACACAAAAGCCTACGAGCAGTACTTC.

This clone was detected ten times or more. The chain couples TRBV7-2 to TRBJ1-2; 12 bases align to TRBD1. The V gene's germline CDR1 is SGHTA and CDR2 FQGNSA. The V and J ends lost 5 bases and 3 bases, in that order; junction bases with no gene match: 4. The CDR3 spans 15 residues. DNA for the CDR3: TGTGCCAGCAGCCCGGGACAGGGGGCGCACTATGGCTACACCTTC. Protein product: CASSPGQGAHYGYTF.